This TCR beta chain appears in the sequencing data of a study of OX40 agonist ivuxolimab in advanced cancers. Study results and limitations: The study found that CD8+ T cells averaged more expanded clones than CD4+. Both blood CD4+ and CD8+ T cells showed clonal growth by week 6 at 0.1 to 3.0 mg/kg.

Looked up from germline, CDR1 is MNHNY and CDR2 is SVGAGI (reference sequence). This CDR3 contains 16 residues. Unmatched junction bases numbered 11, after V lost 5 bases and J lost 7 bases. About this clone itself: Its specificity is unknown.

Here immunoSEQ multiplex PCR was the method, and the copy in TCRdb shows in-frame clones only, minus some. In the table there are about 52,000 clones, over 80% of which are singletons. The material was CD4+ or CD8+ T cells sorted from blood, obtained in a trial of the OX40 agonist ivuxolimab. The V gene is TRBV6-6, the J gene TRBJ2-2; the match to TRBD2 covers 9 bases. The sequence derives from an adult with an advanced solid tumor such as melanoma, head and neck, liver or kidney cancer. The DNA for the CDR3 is TGTGCCAGCAGTCGCCGGATAGCGGGAGAGGGCGGGGAGCTGTTTTTT. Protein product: CASSRRIAGEGGELFF.